Listed here is a single T cell receptor (beta chain). This specimen comes from a study of blood T cells in healthy people across ages. Next came a second PCR, run for roughly 6 to 11 cycles, which used a sample-barcoded 5' primer along with a J-beta primer mix. All samples gave at least 2.5 million CDR3-containing paired-end reads. MiXCR, applied by TCRdb to the 5' RACE reads, yields one record per CDR3 protein. The table includes about 760,000 distinct CDR3 sequences, 20% to 25% detected once. The CDR3 spans 11 residues. V gave up 5 bases and J gave up 8 bases, with 12 bases separating them. Germline CDR1 is DFQATT and CDR2 is SNEGSKA (reference sequence). The same data also contributed to another study, on T cells of mothers and their children. As reported in that work: Using approximately 1.5 ug per 15 ul, all extracted RNA underwent cDNA synthesis. The second PCR used the M1S primer, and this primer added sample barcodes and 2-4 random nucleotides. Per child, 3 million or so TCR beta CDR3 reads were obtained, against over 8.5 million per mother.

The chain links TRBV20-1 to TRBJ1-1; perhaps TRBD1 as D (6 bases). The sequence was collected from a boy aged 5 to 17 in good health. Sequencing was performed on blood. CDR3 nucleotides: TGCAGTGCTTTTCGACAGGCAGAAGCTTTCTTT. This translates into CSAFRQAEAFF.